The 3 T cell receptor beta chains reported below all come from one sample, sequenced in a study of shared clonotypes between healthy human individuals. The repertoire was sequenced with immunoSEQ multiplex PCR; TCRdb's copy has only in-frame clones and lacks some. Of 2 million to 2.5 million clones listed, 80% to 95% were seen once; the top ten hold about 0.39%. Material: naive CD4+ T cells from PBMCs. Subset of the sample: CD45RA+ positively selected. The receptors stem from a man aged 18 to 29 in good health. Some clones in this sample may be carry-over from other donors' samples.

V and J are TRBV2 and TRBJ1-2, with D uncertain. Looked up from germline, CDR1 is SNHLY and CDR2 is FYNNEI. CDR3 length: 12 amino acids. V lost 8 bases and J lost 6, with 13 bases in between. The CDR3, as DNA: TGTGCCAGCGGGATGCGGATGAATGGCTACACCTTC. Translation: CASGMRMNGYTF.

The rearrangement links TRBV7-8 to TRBJ2-7; D may be TRBD1 or TRBD2 (5 bases each). Trimming shortened V by 0 bases and J by 6 bases, and 18 bases separated the two germline ends. Germline CDR1 is SGHVS and CDR2 is FQNEAQ. The CDR3 contains 16 residues. CDR3 coding DNA: TGTGCCAGCAGCTTAGCGCTGGTACCTCGGGGCAGCGAGCAGTACTTC. It codes for CASSLALVPRGSEQYF.

The chain recombines TRBV4-3 with TRBJ2-7; a possible D gene is TRBD1 (6 bases). Trimming removed 1 base from V and 3 bases from J, with 16 bases in between. The CDR3 length is 16 residues. Germline V gene sequence: CDR1 LGHNA, CDR2 YSLEER. This chain's CDR3 is CASSQGHGTTDYEQYF. The DNA for the CDR3 is TGCGCCAGCAGCCAAGGACACGGGACAACCGACTACGAGCAGTACTTC.